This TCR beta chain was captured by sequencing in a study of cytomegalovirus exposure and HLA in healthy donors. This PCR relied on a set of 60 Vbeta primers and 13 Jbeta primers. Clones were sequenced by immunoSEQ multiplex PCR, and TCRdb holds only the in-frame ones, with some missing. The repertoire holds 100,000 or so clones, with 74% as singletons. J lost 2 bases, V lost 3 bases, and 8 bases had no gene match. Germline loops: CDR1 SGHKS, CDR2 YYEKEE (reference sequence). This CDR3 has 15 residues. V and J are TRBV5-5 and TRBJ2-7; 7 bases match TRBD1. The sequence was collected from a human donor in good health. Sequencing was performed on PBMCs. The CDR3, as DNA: TGTGCCAGCAGCTCAACGACAGGGACCCCCTACGAGCAGTACTTC. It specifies CASSSTTGTPYEQYF.